What follows are 31 T cell receptor beta chains derived from one specimen sequenced in a study of T cells after yellow fever vaccination (dated by TCRdb to about 2019). Read against the paper, the sample's treatment or condition label means: live attenuated yellow fever vaccine strain. The library was built by means of 5' RACE. The listed sequencing device is Illumina NovaSeq 6000. TCRdb's own reprocessing of the public reads used fastp at Q25 and MiXCR and kept productive beta chains. Rows with a matching CDR3 protein are joined into one entry that keeps the most common DNA and genes. The sample records fewer than 450,000 distinct CDR3 sequences, about 4% of which are singletons. The ten largest account for less than 25% of the sample. The input for sequencing was PBMCs, taken 5 days after the yellow fever booster vaccination. Receptors originate from a man aged 18 to 29 who received the YFV17D yellow fever vaccine.

This chain joins TRBV4-1 and TRBJ2-3; D might be TRBD2 (6 bases). Per the germline V gene, CDR1 is MGHRA and CDR2 is YSYEKL. The CDR3 has 14 amino acids. V gave up 4 bases and J gave up 2 bases, with 10 bases separating them. The CDR3 nucleotides are TGCGCCAGCAGCCGACTAGGAACCACAGATACGCAGTATTTT. Translation: CASSRLGTTDTQYF.

This clonotype occurred a few times. The chain carries TRBV12-3 or TRBV12-4 and TRBJ2-1, with 7 bases identical to TRBD1. The CDR3 covers 14 residues. Losses at the gene ends were 7 bases for V and 3 bases for J; bases not matched to a gene: 6. The CDR3 DNA sequence: TGTGCCAGCAAGAGACAGGGAAACTACAATGAGCAGTTCTTC. Amino acid sequence: CASKRQGNYNEQFF.

This clonotype was counted only a few times. The chain carries TRBV4-1 and TRBJ1-5; tentative D call: TRBD1 (5 bases). CDR1 is MGHRA, CDR2 YSYEKL, per germline. This CDR3 contains 15 residues. Trimming stripped 4 bases from V and 3 bases from J, with 13 bases between. The chain's CDR3 is CASSPRTGVNQPQHF. The CDR3 DNA sequence: TGCGCCAGCAGCCCAAGAACAGGAGTCAATCAGCCCCAGCATTTT.

This clonotype was recorded at least ten times. The gene calls are TRBV7-9 and TRBJ2-3; 10 positions match TRBD2. The CDR3 runs 17 residues. Germline CDR1 and CDR2: SEHNR and FQNEAQ (reference sequence). Trimming removed 5 bases from V and 2 bases from J; junction bases left unmatched: 10. CDR3 in DNA: TGTGCCAGCAGCCCCGGGTCCCTAGCGGGGGTCACAGATACGCAGTATTTT. Its protein product is CASSPGSLAGVTDTQYF.

This clonotype was counted many times. The chain couples TRBV5-6 to TRBJ1-1; no reliable D call. This CDR3 has 16 amino acids. Germline V gene lookup returns CDR1 SGHDT and CDR2 YYEEEE. Trimming stripped 0 bases from V and 0 bases from J, with 12 bases between. CDR3 DNA sequence: TGTGCCAGCAGCTTGGACTTTGGGAGCATGAACACTGAAGCTTTCTTT. It codes for CASSLDFGSMNTEAFF.

This clonotype came up a few times. The V and J genes are TRBV9 and TRBJ2-1; 8 bases fit TRBD2. CDR1 is SGDLS and CDR2 is YYNGEE in the germline V gene. V lost 0 bases and J lost 0; bases outside the gene matches: 8. The CDR3 loop spans 18 amino acids. The CDR3 sequence is CASSVAGGDLSSYNEQFF. The CDR3 nucleotides read TGTGCCAGCAGCGTAGCGGGGGGGGACCTGAGCTCCTACAATGAGCAGTTCTTC.

The J gene is TRBJ1-6, the V gene TRBV27, with D unresolved. The CDR3 is made up of 13 amino acids. Germline-derived CDR1 and CDR2 are MNHEY and SMNVEV (reference sequence). The ends were cut back, 4 bases at V and 9 bases at J, with 10 bases in the middle. DNA for the CDR3: TGTGCCAGCAGTTCCGACTCCTCTTCACCCCTCCACTTT. Its translation: CASSSDSSSPLHF.

This clonotype was counted ten times or more. The chain carries TRBV7-9 and TRBJ2-1, with TRBD1 identical over 9 bases. Trimming removed 5 bases from V and 10 bases from J; junction bases left unmatched: 9. Germline lookup yields CDR1 SEHNR and CDR2 FQNEAQ (reference sequence). The length of the CDR3 is 14 residues. CDR3 coding DNA: TGTGCCAGCAGCCAGCCGGGACAGGGTTACGAGCAGTTCTTC. This sequence encodes CASSQPGQGYEQFF.

Ten or more counts support this clonotype. Germline is not matched at one junction end, which may reflect a read error. The chain has TRBV5-1 and TRBJ2-7, with 8 positions matching TRBD1. This CDR3 region has 13 residues. Per the germline V gene, CDR1 is SGHRS and CDR2 is YFSETQ. Here the CDR3 reads CASSLDRAYEQYF. The CDR3 bases are TGTGCCAGCAGTTTGGACAGGGCCTACGAGCAGTACTTC.

This clonotype has a handful of counts. The chain uses TRBV28 and TRBJ2-7, with 8 bases identical to TRBD1. The CDR3 is 13 residues long. Per the germline V gene, CDR1 is MDHEN and CDR2 is SYDVKM. The J segment lost 3 bases and the V segment lost 6 bases, leaving 4 bases of the junction unmatched. The CDR3 region is CASRSGQDYEQYV. Here the CDR3 DNA reads TGTGCCAGCAGGTCGGGACAGGACTACGAGCAGTACGTC.

The chain carries TRBV5-1 and TRBJ2-1, with D possibly TRBD2 on 5 matching bases. Germline V gives CDR1 SGHRS, CDR2 YFSETQ. CDR3 size: 14 residues. V gave up 7 bases and J gave up 2 bases, with 13 bases separating them. CDR3 in amino acids: CASGGLDTYNEQFF. The CDR3, as DNA: TGCGCCAGCGGCGGACTGGATACCTACAATGAGCAGTTCTTC. Full variable domain (outside the CDR3, taken from reference TRBV5-1 and TRBJ2-1): KAGVTQTPRYLIKTRGQQVTLSCSPISGHRSVSWYQQTPGQGLQFLFEYFSETQRNKGNFPGRFSGRQFSNSRSEMNVSTLELGDSALYLCASGGLDTYNEQFFGPGTRLTVL.

J is TRBJ2-7 and V is TRBV5-1; D is perhaps TRBD1 or TRBD2 (5 bases each). V was cut by 0 bases and J by 2 bases, with 18 bases left in between. The germline V gene encodes CDR1 SGHRS and CDR2 YFSETQ. The length of the CDR3 is 17 residues. CDR3 residues: CASSLGELGEMAYEQYF. CDR3 nucleotides: TGCGCCAGCAGCTTGGGCGAATTGGGGGAGATGGCCTACGAGCAGTACTTC.

This clonotype came up many times. This CDR3 reads CASSVYFGDNQPQHF. The CDR3 nucleotides read TGTGCCAGCAGTGTATATTTCGGAGACAATCAGCCCCAGCATTTT. The V call is TRBV6-1, the J call TRBJ1-5; no clear D. V was trimmed by 4 bases and J by 3 bases, leaving 13 bases between them. CDR1 is MNHNS and CDR2 is SASEGT in the germline V gene. CDR3 length: 15 amino acids.

The V gene is TRBV6-1, the J gene TRBJ2-7; the D gene could be TRBD1 or TRBD2 (5 bases each). Trimming left V 5 bases short and J 0 bases short, with 17 bases between. There are 16 residues in the CDR3. Germline CDR1 and CDR2: MNHNS and SASEGT. The CDR3 DNA reads TGTGCCAGCAGTTCAGGGACCGGGACGGACTCCTACGAGCAGTACGTC. Protein sequence: CASSSGTGTDSYEQYV.

This clonotype was found a few times. The genes are TRBV20-1 and TRBJ1-6, with D perhaps TRBD1 (5 bases). The CDR3 loop spans 14 amino acids. With 6 bases removed from V and 7 bases from J, the gap between germline ends came to 16 bases. Per the germline V gene, CDR1 is DFQATT and CDR2 is SNEGSKA (reference sequence). CDR3 DNA: TGCAGTGCCACCTTCGGGCAGGGAAATTCACCCCTCCACTTT. This sequence encodes CSATFGQGNSPLHF.

This clonotype showed up just a few times. The chain joins TRBV6-6 to TRBJ2-1, with 10 bases identical to TRBD2. Looked up from germline, CDR1 is MNHNY and CDR2 is SVGAGI (reference sequence). There are 16 residues in the CDR3. V shed 2 bases, J shed 8 bases, and the junction held 9 bases outside the gene matches. The DNA for the CDR3 is TGTGCCAGCAGTTACCCTATAGCGGGGGGCGGGGATGAGCAGTTCTTC. This translates into CASSYPIAGGGDEQFF.

This clonotype was seen a handful of times. The chain has TRBV20-1 and TRBJ1-2, with 7 bases fitting TRBD1. The CDR3 loop spans 14 amino acids. J lost 8 bases, V lost 3 bases, and 12 bases had no gene match. CDR1 and CDR2 (germline): DFQATT, SNEGSKA (reference sequence). The CDR3 spells CSARDVTGDRGYTF. CDR3 in DNA: TGCAGTGCTAGGGATGTAACAGGGGATCGGGGCTACACCTTC.

The table lists this clonotype with many counts. V gene TRBV20-1 combines with J gene TRBJ2-5; no clear D gene. Germline-derived CDR1 and CDR2 are DFQATT and SNEGSKA (reference sequence). This CDR3 has 12 residues. V was trimmed by 7 bases and J by 4 bases, leaving 13 bases between them. The CDR3: CSGSRAIETQYF. CDR3 in DNA: TGCAGTGGGTCTAGGGCCATAGAGACCCAGTACTTC.

This clonotype has ten or more counts. The V and J genes are TRBV6-1 and TRBJ1-1; D unresolved. V lost 6 bases and J 5 bases, leaving 13 bases between the germline ends. The CDR3 loop spans 13 amino acids. The germline gives CDR1 MNHNS, CDR2 SASEGT. This CDR3 is CASRAEPQTEAFF. CDR3 sequence (DNA): TGTGCCAGCAGGGCGGAACCTCAGACTGAAGCTTTCTTT.

This clonotype was counted at least ten times. The chain joins TRBV5-1 to TRBJ2-3; weak D call: TRBD1 (5 bases). This CDR3 has 14 residues. V dropped 2 bases and J dropped 0 bases, with 7 bases sitting between them. Looked up from germline, CDR1 is SGHRS and CDR2 is YFSETQ. The CDR3 DNA follows: TGCGCCAGCAGCTTCCAGGGAAGCACAGATACGCAGTATTTT. This codes for CASSFQGSTDTQYF.

Only a few counts were recorded for this clonotype. This chain uses TRBV4-1 with TRBJ1-5, with TRBD1 as a possible D gene (5 bases). The CDR3 extends over 17 amino acids. V was pared by 3 bases and J by 4 bases, with 19 bases between. Germline CDR1 and CDR2: MGHRA and YSYEKL. The CDR3 region is CASSQLPGLFYNQPQHF. In nucleotides, the CDR3 is TGCGCCAGCAGCCAGTTACCGGGACTTTTCTATAATCAGCCCCAGCATTTT.

The chain links TRBV18 to TRBJ1-2; no reliable D call. V was clipped by 2 bases and J by 8 bases, with 18 bases between them. Germline CDR1 reads KGHSH; CDR2 reads LQKENI. There are 15 residues in the CDR3. The CDR3 protein is CASSPGGIKLEGYTF. CDR3 DNA: TGTGCCAGCTCACCAGGCGGGATAAAATTGGAGGGCTACACCTTC. The whole variable domain, remainder taken from reference TRBV18 and TRBJ1-2, is NAGVMQNPRHLVRRRGQEARLRCSPMKGHSHVYWYRQLPEEGLKFMVYLQKENIIDESGMPKERFSAEFPKEGPSILRIQQVVRGDSAAYFCASSPGGIKLEGYTFGSGTRLTVV.

The chain is built from TRBV5-6 and TRBJ1-2; D remains ambiguous. Germline V CDR1 and CDR2: SGHDT, YYEEEE. With 4 bases removed from V and 8 bases from J, the gap between germline ends came to 24 bases. The CDR3 is made up of 16 amino acids. CDR3 region: CASSTGPDPAASGYTF. The DNA of the CDR3 is TGTGCCAGCAGCACGGGTCCGGACCCTGCGGCGTCGGGCTACACCTTC.

This clonotype came up a few times. The genes are TRBV7-8 and TRBJ2-7; no firm D call. Per germline, CDR1 SGHVS and CDR2 FQNEAQ. The CDR3 runs 12 residues. Deletions cut 3 bases from V and 5 bases from J, with 8 bases between. The CDR3 bases are TGTGCCAGCAGCTTCGGGCCCAACGAGCAGTACTTC. Encoded protein: CASSFGPNEQYF.

This clonotype has a count of ten or more. V is TRBV18 and J is TRBJ2-7; possible D gene TRBD2, 7 bases. V gave up 2 bases and J gave up 4 bases, with 12 bases separating them. The CDR3 is made up of 14 amino acids. Germline CDR1 reads KGHSH; CDR2 reads LQKENI. The CDR3 DNA follows: TGTGCCAGCTCACCAGAGGGGGGGCGATACGAGCAGTACGTC. Its translation is CASSPEGGRYEQYV.

This clonotype has a handful of counts. The CDR3 coding sequence is TGTGCCAGCAGGTCGGACGGGCAAGATACGCAGTATTTT. Protein product: CASRSDGQDTQYF. J is TRBJ2-3 and V is TRBV12-3 or TRBV12-4; D gene uncertain. The V gene lost 6 bases and the J gene lost 5 bases, with 12 bases spanning the gap. The CDR3 has 13 amino acids.

This chain links TRBV18 with TRBJ1-2; D uncertain. Per germline, CDR1 KGHSH and CDR2 LQKENI. V lost 3 bases to trimming and J lost 6 bases, with 5 bases between them. CDR3 length equals 11 residues. In DNA form, the CDR3 reads TGTGCCAGCTCACCCCTAAATGGCTACACCTTC. Protein: CASSPLNGYTF.

The chain joins TRBV6-2 or TRBV6-3 to TRBJ2-1; 10 nucleotides match TRBD2. Trimming cost V 0 bases and J 4 bases; bases outside gene matches: 18. Germline CDR1 MNHEY, CDR2 SVGEGT. The CDR3 totals 21 residues. The CDR3 loop is CASSYSPGPATSGAEYNEQFF. As DNA, the CDR3 is TGTGCCAGCAGTTACTCCCCGGGGCCAGCTACTAGCGGGGCAGAGTACAATGAGCAGTTCTTC.

This clonotype was found many times. The chain has TRBV7-2 and TRBJ2-1, with unresolved D. The germline V gene has CDR1 SGHTA and CDR2 FQGNSA. The CDR3 sequence is 16 residues long. Deletions cut 4 bases from V and 8 bases from J, with 21 bases between. CDR3 sequence reads: CASSSGVGSIQDEQFF. Here the CDR3 DNA reads TGTGCCAGCAGCTCCGGAGTTGGATCCATCCAGGATGAGCAGTTCTTC.

This clonotype was recorded a few times. V and J are TRBV6-5 and TRBJ2-5; possible D gene TRBD1, 6 bases. V was trimmed by 2 bases and J by 0 bases, leaving 16 bases between them. The CDR3 consists of 17 residues. Germline CDR1 reads MNHEY; CDR2 reads SVGAGI. The DNA of the CDR3 is TGTGCCAGCAGTTACCAAGTCTGGGGGCGCGACCAAGAGACCCAGTACTTC. It is translated as CASSYQVWGRDQETQYF.

The chain is built from TRBV5-5 and TRBJ2-3; tentatively, D is TRBD1 (6 bases). The CDR3 totals 16 residues. Germline V lookup: CDR1 SGHKS, CDR2 YYEKEE (reference sequence). Trimming took 6 bases from V and 0 from J, leaving 17 bases between them. This CDR3 is CASTPQGNPSTDTQYF. In nucleotides, the CDR3 is TGTGCCAGCACCCCACAGGGCAATCCTAGCACAGATACGCAGTATTTT.